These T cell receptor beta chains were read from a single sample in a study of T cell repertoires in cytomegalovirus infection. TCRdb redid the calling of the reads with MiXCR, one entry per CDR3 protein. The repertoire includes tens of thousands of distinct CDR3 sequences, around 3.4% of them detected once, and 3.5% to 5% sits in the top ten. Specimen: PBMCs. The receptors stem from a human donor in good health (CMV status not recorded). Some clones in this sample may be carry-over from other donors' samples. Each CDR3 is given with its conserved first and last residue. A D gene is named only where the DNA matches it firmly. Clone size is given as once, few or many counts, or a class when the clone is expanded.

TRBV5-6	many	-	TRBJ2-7	CASSLESSTGEQYF	TGTGCCAGCAGCTTGGAATCTTCTACCGGCGAGCAGTACTTC
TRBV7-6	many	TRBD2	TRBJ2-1	CASSWNPGLAGDLLVNEQFF	TGTGCCAGCAGCTGGAATCCGGGACTAGCGGGGGACCTACTCGTCAATGAGCAGTTCTTC
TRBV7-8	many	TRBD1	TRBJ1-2	CASSLAPPGQGALRYGYTF	TGTGCCAGCAGCCTCGCTCCCCCGGGACAGGGGGCGCTTCGGTATGGCTACACCTTC
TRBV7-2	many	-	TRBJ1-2	CASSLVGWNGYTF	TGTGCCAGCAGCTTAGTCGGTTGGAATGGCTACACCTTC
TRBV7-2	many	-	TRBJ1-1	CASSSGRGYRAFF	TGTGCCAGCAGCTCGGGACGGGGGTACAGAGCTTTCTTT
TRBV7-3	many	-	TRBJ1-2	CASSSDGYGYTF	TGTGCCAGCAGCTCCGACGGCTATGGCTACACCTTC
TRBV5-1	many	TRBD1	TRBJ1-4	CASSGGQGSGFAEKLFF	TGCGCCAGCAGCGGGGGACAGGGGTCTGGGTTCGCGGAAAAACTGTTTTTT
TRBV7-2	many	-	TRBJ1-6	CASSLVIGDNSPLHF	TGTGCCAGCAGCTTAGTAATAGGGGATAATTCACCCCTCCACTTT
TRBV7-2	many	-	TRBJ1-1	CASSLTAEAFF	TGTGCCAGCAGCTTGACAGCAGAAGCTTTCTTT
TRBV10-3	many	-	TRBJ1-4	CAISGTAASNEKLFF	TGTGCCATCAGTGGGACGGCAGCTTCTAATGAAAAACTGTTTTTT
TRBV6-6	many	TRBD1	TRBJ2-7	CASSSGTGVSREQYF	TGTGCCAGCAGTTCCGGGACAGGGGTCTCACGCGAGCAGTACTTC
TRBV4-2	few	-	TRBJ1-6	CASSQDESPLHF	TGTGCCAGCAGCCAAGACGAATCACCCCTCCACTTT
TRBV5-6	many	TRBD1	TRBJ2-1	CASSSDKGQDRSYNEQFF	TGTGCCAGCAGCTCTGATAAGGGACAGGATCGATCCTACAATGAGCAGTTCTTC
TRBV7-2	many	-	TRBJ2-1	CASSLVWNEQFF	TGTGCCAGCAGCTTAGTGTGGAATGAGCAGTTCTTC
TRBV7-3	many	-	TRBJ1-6	CASSLQSPGSPLHF	TGTGCCAGCAGCTTACAGTCCCCCGGGTCACCCCTCCACTTT
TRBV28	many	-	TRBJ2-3	CASSFGGPNQGDTQYF	TGTGCCAGCAGTTTTGGCGGTCCAAACCAGGGAGATACGCAGTATTTT
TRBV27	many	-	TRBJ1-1	CASRSNLNTEAFF	TGTGCCAGCAGGTCGAACTTGAACACTGAAGCTTTCTTT
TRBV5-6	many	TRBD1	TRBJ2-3	CASSSPGTGGRTDTQYF	TGTGCCAGCAGCTCTCCGGGGACAGGGGGCCGCACAGATACGCAGTATTTT
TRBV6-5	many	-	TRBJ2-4	CASSYLPIAKNIQYF	TGTGCCAGCAGTTACCTGCCTATAGCCAAAAACATTCAGTACTTC
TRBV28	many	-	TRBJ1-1	CASHRDNTEAFF	TGTGCCAGCCACAGGGATAACACTGAAGCTTTCTTT
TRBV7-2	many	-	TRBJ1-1	CASSLIILGANTEAFF	TGTGCCAGCAGCCTAATAATCCTAGGAGCTAACACTGAAGCTTTCTTT
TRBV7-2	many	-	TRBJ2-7	CASSPPTRYRSSYEQYF	TGTGCCAGCAGCCCTCCCACGAGGTACAGAAGCTCCTACGAGCAGTACTTC
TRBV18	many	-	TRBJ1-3	CASSPTFTGRLGNTIYF	TGTGCCAGCTCACCTACCTTTACAGGGAGACTTGGAAACACCATATATTTT
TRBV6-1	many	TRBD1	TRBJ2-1	CASRFRTGALGEQFF	TGTGCCAGCCGATTCAGGACAGGGGCCCTTGGTGAGCAGTTCTTC
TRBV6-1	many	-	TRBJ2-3	CASNPRWTDTQYF	TGTGCCAGCAATCCGCGCTGGACAGATACGCAGTATTTT
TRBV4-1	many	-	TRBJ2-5	CASSQVRTGQETQYF	TGCGCCAGCAGCCAAGTTCGAACAGGGCAAGAGACCCAGTACTTC
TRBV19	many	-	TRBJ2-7	CASSMFSGVYEQYF	TGTGCCAGTAGTATGTTCTCAGGGGTCTACGAGCAGTACTTC
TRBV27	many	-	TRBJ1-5	CATRRGGSNQPQHF	TGTGCCACCCGCCGTGGGGGTTCCAATCAGCCCCAGCATTTT
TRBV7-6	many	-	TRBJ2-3	CASSLLPPTDTQYF	TGTGCCAGCAGCTTACTGCCACCCACAGATACGCAGTATTTT
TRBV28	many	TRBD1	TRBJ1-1	CASSMTGGLPEAFF	TGTGCCAGCAGCATGACAGGGGGCTTACCTGAAGCTTTCTTT
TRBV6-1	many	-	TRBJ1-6	CASSEAARPLHF	TGTGCCAGCAGTGAAGCTGCAAGGCCCCTCCACTTT
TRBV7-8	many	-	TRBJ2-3	CASSENYPLTDTQYF	TGTGCCAGCAGCGAAAACTATCCACTCACAGATACGCAGTATTTT
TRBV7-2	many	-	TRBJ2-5	CASNLDGGRETQYF	TGTGCCAGCAACTTAGATGGAGGGAGAGAGACCCAGTACTTC
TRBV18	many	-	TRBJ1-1	CASSPSAGFHTEAFF	TGTGCCAGCTCACCATCGGCAGGTTTTCACACTGAAGCTTTCTTT
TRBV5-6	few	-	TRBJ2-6	CASSLLNRPVLTF	TGTGCCAGCAGCTTGCTCAACAGGCCTGTCCTGACTTTC
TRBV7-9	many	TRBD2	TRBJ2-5	CASSSGTSGEETQYF	TGTGCCAGCAGCTCCGGGACTAGCGGGGAAGAGACCCAGTACTTC
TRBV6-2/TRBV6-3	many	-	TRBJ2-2	CASSYRGNGELFF	TGTGCCAGCAGTTACCGGGGAAACGGGGAGCTGTTTTTT
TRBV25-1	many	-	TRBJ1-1	CASSDGFGAFF	TGTGCCAGCAGTGACGGTTTCGGAGCTTTCTTT
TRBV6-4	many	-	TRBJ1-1	CASSVGGGENTEAFF	TGTGCCAGCAGTGTCGGGGGAGGGGAGAACACTGAAGCTTTCTTT
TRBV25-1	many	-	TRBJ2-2	CASSDTNGGELFF	TGTGCCAGCAGTGACACGAACGGAGGGGAGCTGTTTTTT
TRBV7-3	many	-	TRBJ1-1	CASSLTGLTEAFF	TGTGCCAGCAGCTTAACAGGGCTCACTGAAGCTTTCTTT
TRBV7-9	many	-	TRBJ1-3	CASSEGLSGNTIYF	TGTGCCAGCAGTGAGGGGCTCTCTGGAAACACCATATATTTT
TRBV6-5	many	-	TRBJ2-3	CASSHPDGDTSTDTQYF	TGTGCCAGCAGTCACCCGGACGGAGACACTAGCACAGATACGCAGTATTTT
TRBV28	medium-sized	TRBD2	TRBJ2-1	CASSPTSALYNEQFF	TGTGCCAGCAGTCCAACTAGCGCCCTCTACAATGAGCAGTTCTTC
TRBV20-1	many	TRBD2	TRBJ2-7	CSASGDRAGGTPYEQYF	TGCAGTGCTTCCGGGGATAGAGCGGGAGGGACCCCCTACGAGCAGTACTTC